This T cell receptor (beta chain) stems from a study of control samples from healthy donors and cancer patients. In this sample, this clone turned up a few times. Assay: immunoSEQ multiplex PCR; the TCRdb copy retains only in-frame clones and omits some. The sample holds about 270,000 clones, roughly 80% seen once. The sequenced sample was PBMCs. The TCR originated in a woman between 55 and 75 years old with lung cancer.

CDR3 in DNA: TGTGCCAGTAGCGGACAGGGAGACAATTCACCCCTCCACTTT. Translation: CASSGQGDNSPLHF. The rearrangement uses TRBV19 and TRBJ1-6; 8 nucleotides match TRBD1. V lost 6 bases to trimming and J lost 7 bases; unmatched junction nucleotides: 5. This CDR3 contains 14 residues. Per germline, CDR1 LNHDA and CDR2 SQIVND (reference sequence).